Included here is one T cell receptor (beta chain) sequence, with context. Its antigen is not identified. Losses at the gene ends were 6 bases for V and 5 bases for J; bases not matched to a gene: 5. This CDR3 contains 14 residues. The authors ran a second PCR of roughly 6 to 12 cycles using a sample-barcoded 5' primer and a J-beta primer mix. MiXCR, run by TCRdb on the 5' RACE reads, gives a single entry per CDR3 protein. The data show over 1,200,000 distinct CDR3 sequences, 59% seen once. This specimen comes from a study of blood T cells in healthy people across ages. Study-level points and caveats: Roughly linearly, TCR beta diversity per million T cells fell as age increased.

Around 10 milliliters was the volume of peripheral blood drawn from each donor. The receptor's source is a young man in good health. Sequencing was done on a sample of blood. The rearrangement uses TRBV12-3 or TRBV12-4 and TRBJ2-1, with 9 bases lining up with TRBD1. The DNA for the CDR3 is TGTGCCAGCAGCCTCCGGGACAGGGACAATGAGCAGTTCTTC. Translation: CASSLRDRDNEQFF.